The 23 T cell receptor beta chains listed next were all sequenced from one sample in a study of T cell responses to AZD1222 COVID-19 vaccine. Measured with immunoSEQ multiplex PCR; TCRdb has only the in-frame clones, and not every one. Altogether more than 95,000 clones are present, about 87% being singletons, with the ten largest covering over 7.5%. The specimen was peripheral blood, collected on day 0 of AZD1222 vaccination. The source of these receptors is an adult in good health.

This sequence joins TRBV27 and TRBJ2-5; D possibly corresponds to TRBD2 (6 bases). Per the germline V gene, CDR1 is MNHEY and CDR2 is SMNVEV (reference sequence). The CDR3 runs to 15 residues. Trimming took off 4 bases at V and 5 bases at J, with 17 bases between the two ends. The CDR3 protein is CASSSRDLGGETQYF. In DNA form, the CDR3 reads TGTGCCAGCAGTTCCCGCGACCTTGGGGGGGAGACCCAGTACTTC.

The chain employs TRBV21-1 and TRBJ2-3; no check of the table's D call, TRBD2, against the DNA was made. TRBV21-1 corresponds to a pseudogene. The CDR3 spans 14 residues. The CDR3, as DNA: TGTGCCAGCAGCAAGGGACTAGCGGGAGATACGCAGTATTTT. Translating gives CASSKGLAGDTQYF.

The CDR3 loop reads CASSHGQGRFTSRYTF. The CDR3 DNA sequence: TGTGCCAGCAGTCACGGACAGGGTAGATTTACTAGTCGCTACACCTTC. V and J are TRBV27 and TRBJ1-2; TRBD1 matches 8 bases. From germline, CDR1 is MNHEY and CDR2 SMNVEV (reference sequence). The ends lost 5 bases at V and 9 bases at J; junction bases unmatched: 17. The CDR3 is 16 residues long.

The CDR3: CASSSPARSGNTIYF. CDR3 bases: TGTGCCAGCAGCTCGCCCGCAAGGTCTGGAAACACCATATATTTT. The chain is built from TRBV7-2 and TRBJ1-3, with D uncertain. Trimming removed 4 bases from V and 1 base from J, with 11 bases in between. There are 15 residues in the CDR3. Looked up from germline, CDR1 is SGHTA and CDR2 is FQGNSA.

The chain carries TRBV5-6 and TRBJ2-2; D not resolved. CDR3 size: 15 residues. Trimming stripped 0 bases from V and 2 bases from J, with 8 bases between. Germline V gene data show CDR1 as SGHDT and CDR2 as YYEEEE. The CDR3 DNA reads TGTGCCAGCAGCTTGGGGCAGATTAACACCGGGGAGCTGTTTTTT. It translates to CASSLGQINTGELFF.

This chain uses TRBV12-5 with TRBJ2-1; no reliable D call. The CDR3 spans 12 residues. Germline assignment: CDR1 LGHNT and CDR2 FRNRAP. The V gene lost 7 bases and the J gene lost 6 bases, with 10 bases spanning the gap. The CDR3 DNA follows: TGTGCTAGTGCACGTGACGGCAATGAGCAGTTCTTC. This sequence encodes CASARDGNEQFF.

CDR3 residues: CASSKEMGQGHEQYF. DNA of the CDR3: TGTGCCAGCAGCAAGGAAATGGGACAGGGCCACGAGCAGTACTTC. V usage is TRBV21-1 and J usage is TRBJ2-7; TRBD1, the table's D call, was not compared with the DNA. TRBV21-1 is flagged as a pseudogene. The CDR3 spans 15 residues.

V and J are TRBV4-1 and TRBJ2-7; possibly TRBD1 for D (6 bases). Germline lookup yields CDR1 MGHRA and CDR2 YSYEKL. This CDR3 spans 16 amino acids. Trimming removed 4 bases at V and 0 bases at J, with 16 bases between. The CDR3 DNA follows: TGCGCCAGCAGCCTCCAGCACAGGGTAGCCTCCTACGAGCAGTACTTC. It yields the protein CASSLQHRVASYEQYF.

The rearrangement joins TRBV6-2 or TRBV6-3 to TRBJ2-5; 7 nucleotides align to TRBD2. V dropped 2 bases and J dropped 4; count of bases not matched to a gene: 10. The germline CDR1 and CDR2 sequences are MNHEY and SVGEGT. The CDR3 has 16 amino acids. CDR3 coding DNA: TGTGCCAGCAGTTACAGAAGGACTAGTAAGGTAGAGACCCAGTACTTC. Translated, it gives CASSYRRTSKVETQYF.

This clone was picked up one time. The chain is built from TRBV18 and TRBJ2-2; no clear D gene. Germline V lookup: CDR1 KGHSH, CDR2 LQKENI. V was shortened by 1 base and J by 2 bases, with 8 bases between the two germline ends. The CDR3 loop spans 15 amino acids. The CDR3 is CASSPQRGNTGELFF. The CDR3 nucleotides read TGTGCCAGCTCACCACAAAGAGGAAACACCGGGGAGCTGTTTTTT.

The chain joins TRBV6-2 or TRBV6-3 to TRBJ2-5; D gene unclear. The CDR3 runs to 14 residues. The V end was cut by 2 bases, the J end by 4 bases, with 11 bases between. CDR1 is MNHEY and CDR2 is SVGEGT in the germline V gene. This chain's CDR3 is CASSYRSTRETQYF. The CDR3 DNA sequence: TGTGCCAGCAGTTACCGGTCAACCAGAGAGACCCAGTACTTC.

This chain links TRBV15 with TRBJ1-5, with D hard to call. Deletions cut 5 bases from V and 2 bases from J, with 13 bases between. Germline CDR1 and CDR2: LNHNV and YYDKDF (reference sequence). This CDR3 has 15 amino acids. As DNA, the CDR3 is TGTGCCACCAGCGGGGAAGGGTTCGGCAATCAGCCCCAGCATTTT. It translates to CATSGEGFGNQPQHF.

This chain joins TRBV9 and TRBJ2-7, with D tentatively TRBD1 or TRBD2 (6 bases each). CDR3 length: 14 residues. In germline, CDR1 is SGDLS, CDR2 YYNGEE. Trimming shortened V by 1 base and J by 6 bases, and 14 bases separated the two germline ends. CDR3 bases: TGTGCCAGCAGCGTATCAATAGAGGGGGGCGAGCAGTACTTC. This translates into CASSVSIEGGEQYF.

This clone was found a few times. The CDR3 nucleotides read TGTGCCAGCAGTTATAGCGGGGGCCATTACAATGAGCAGTTCTTC. This encodes CASSYSGGHYNEQFF. The rearrangement joins TRBV2 to TRBJ2-1, with 9 positions matching TRBD2. The trim removed 5 bases at V and 4 bases at J, leaving 6 bases unmatched. Germline lookup yields CDR1 SNHLY and CDR2 FYNNEI. The CDR3 loop spans 15 amino acids.

This chain joins TRBV5-1 and TRBJ2-1; 10 bases map to TRBD2. CDR3 size: 15 residues. J lost 9 bases, V lost 5 bases, and 11 bases had no gene match. Germline-derived CDR1 and CDR2 are SGHRS and YFSETQ. The chain's CDR3 is CASRDLAGVSSEQFF. The CDR3 DNA is TGCGCCAGCAGGGATCTAGCGGGAGTGTCAAGTGAGCAGTTCTTC.

This chain connects TRBV12-3 or TRBV12-4 to TRBJ1-1, with D unclear. Deletions cut 5 bases from V and 3 bases from J, with 10 bases between. CDR3 size: 13 residues. CDR3 nucleotide sequence: TGTGCCAGCAGTACTCCAATTTACACTGAAGCTTTCTTT. It specifies CASSTPIYTEAFF.

As to this clone: Other DNA sequences in the same sample also yield this CDR3. This chain connects TRBV4-3 to TRBJ1-2; D gene unclear. The V and J ends lost 0 bases and 0 bases respectively, with 11 bases between them. CDR1 LGHNA and CDR2 YSLEER come from the germline V gene. The CDR3 has 16 amino acids. The CDR3 sequence is CASSQDLGGTNYGYTF. The DNA of the CDR3 is TGCGCCAGCAGCCAAGATCTCGGCGGCACTAACTATGGCTACACCTTC.

The chain's CDR3 is CASSEAAGVNTGELFF. CDR3 nucleotides: TGTGCCAGCAGTGAAGCGGCGGGAGTGAACACCGGGGAGCTGTTTTTT. The V call is TRBV6-4, the J call TRBJ2-2, with 7 bases identical to TRBD2. In germline, CDR1 is MRHNA, CDR2 SNTAGT. V lost 3 bases and J lost 1; bases outside the gene matches: 5. The CDR3 has 16 amino acids.

CDR3 in amino acids: CASSSRVTDQPQHF. The DNA for the CDR3 is TGTGCCAGCAGTTCCAGGGTAACGGATCAGCCCCAGCATTTT. The chain joins TRBV6-2 or TRBV6-3 to TRBJ1-5; possibly TRBD1 for D (5 bases). Per the germline V gene, CDR1 is MNHEY and CDR2 is SVGEGT. V lost 4 bases to trimming and J lost 5 bases, with 12 bases between them. This CDR3 has 14 residues.

This clone was recorded once. The chain recombines TRBV28 with TRBJ1-5; D ambiguous. CDR3 length equals 15 residues. V was cut by 7 bases and J by 0 bases, with 13 bases left in between. CDR1 is MDHEN, CDR2 SYDVKM, per germline. Written as DNA, the CDR3 is TGTGCCAGCACCCAAACGCGGGCTAGCAATCAGCCCCAGCATTTT. As protein: CASTQTRASNQPQHF.

The chain combines TRBV5-1 with TRBJ2-1, with 8 bases fitting TRBD1. V was clipped by 2 bases and J by 7 bases; unmatched bases: 11. The germline V gene encodes CDR1 SGHRS and CDR2 YFSETQ. The CDR3 sequence is 16 residues long. For the CDR3, the DNA is TGCGCCAGCAGCTTTTTTTCCGGGACAGGACCTAATGAGCAGTTCTTC. Protein product: CASSFFSGTGPNEQFF.

The chain carries TRBV2 and TRBJ1-4; D is unresolved. Germline V gene data show CDR1 as SNHLY and CDR2 as FYNNEI. There are 15 residues in the CDR3. Trimming took off 6 bases at V and 0 bases at J, with 11 bases between the two ends. CDR3 sequence: CASRPDSPTNEKLFF. The DNA of the CDR3 is TGTGCCAGCAGGCCTGACTCACCAACTAATGAAAAACTGTTTTTT.

The chain carries TRBV15 and TRBJ2-3, with 9 bases fitting TRBD2. J gave up 2 bases and V 5 bases, and 5 bases lay outside the gene matches. The CDR3 sequence is 15 residues long. Per the germline V gene, CDR1 is LNHNV and CDR2 is YYDKDF (reference sequence). This CDR3 is CATSVPSGVTDTQYF. The CDR3 DNA sequence: TGTGCCACCAGCGTGCCTAGCGGGGTCACAGATACGCAGTATTTT. Filled out from reference TRBV15 and TRBJ2-3, the complete variable domain reads DAMVIQNPRYQVTQFGKPVTLSCSQTLNHNVMYWYQQKSSQAPKLLFHYYDKDFNNEADTPDNFQSRRPNTSFCFLDIRSPGLGDTAMYLCATSVPSGVTDTQYFGPGTRLTVL.